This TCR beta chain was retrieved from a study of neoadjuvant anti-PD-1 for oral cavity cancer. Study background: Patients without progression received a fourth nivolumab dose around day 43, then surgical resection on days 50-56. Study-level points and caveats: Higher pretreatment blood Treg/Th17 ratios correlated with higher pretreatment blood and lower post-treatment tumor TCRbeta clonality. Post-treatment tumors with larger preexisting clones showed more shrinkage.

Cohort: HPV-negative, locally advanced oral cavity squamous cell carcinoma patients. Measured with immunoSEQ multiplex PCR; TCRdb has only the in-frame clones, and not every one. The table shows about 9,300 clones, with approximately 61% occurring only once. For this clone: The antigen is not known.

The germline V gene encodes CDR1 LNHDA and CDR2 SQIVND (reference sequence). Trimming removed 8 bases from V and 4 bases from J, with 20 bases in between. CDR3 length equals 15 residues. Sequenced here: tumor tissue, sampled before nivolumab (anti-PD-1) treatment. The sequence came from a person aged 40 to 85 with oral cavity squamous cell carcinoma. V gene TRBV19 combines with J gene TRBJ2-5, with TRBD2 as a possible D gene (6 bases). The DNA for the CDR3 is TGTGCCAGTTCACCTAGGAGGGGAGTGGGAGAGACCCAGTACTTC. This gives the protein CASSPRRGVGETQYF.